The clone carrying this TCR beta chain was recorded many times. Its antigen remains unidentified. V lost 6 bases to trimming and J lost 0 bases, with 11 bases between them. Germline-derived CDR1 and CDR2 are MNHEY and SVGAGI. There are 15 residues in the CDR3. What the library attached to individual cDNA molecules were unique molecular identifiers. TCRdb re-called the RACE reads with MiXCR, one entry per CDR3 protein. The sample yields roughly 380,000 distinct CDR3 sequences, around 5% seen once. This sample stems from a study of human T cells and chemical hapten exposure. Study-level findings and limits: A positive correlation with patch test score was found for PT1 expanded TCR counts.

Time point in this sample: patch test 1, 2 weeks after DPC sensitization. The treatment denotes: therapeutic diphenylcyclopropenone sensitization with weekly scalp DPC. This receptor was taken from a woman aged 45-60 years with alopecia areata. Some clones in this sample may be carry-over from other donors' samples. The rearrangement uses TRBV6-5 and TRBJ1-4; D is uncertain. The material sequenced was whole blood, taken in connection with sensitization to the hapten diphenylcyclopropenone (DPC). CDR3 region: CASRISHSTNEKLFF. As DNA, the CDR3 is TGTGCCAGCAGGATCTCTCATTCAACTAATGAAAAACTGTTTTTT.